The sequence of this TCR beta chain was determined in a study of blood T cell repertoires in COVID-19. There are 13 residues in the CDR3. V gave up 6 bases and J gave up 7 bases, with 13 bases separating them. Germline CDR1 is MNHEY and CDR2 is SVGAGI. TCRdb keeps only in-frame clones here, not all; method: immunoSEQ multiplex PCR. The sample holds roughly 66,000 clones, around 82% seen once. The sequence was collected from a man in his fifties or sixties with acute or convalescent COVID-19. The sequenced sample consisted of peripheral blood. The J gene is TRBJ1-5, the V gene TRBV6-5; TRBD1 is a possible D gene (6 bases). The CDR3 reads CASRGTGSQPQHF. The CDR3 DNA follows: TGTGCCAGCAGAGGTACAGGGTCGCAGCCCCAGCATTTT.